Listed here are 2 T cell receptor beta chains from one sample, sequenced in a study of T cell repertoires in cytomegalovirus infection. Their antigens are not known. TCRdb reanalysed the reads using MiXCR and keeps one entry per CDR3 protein. In the table there are fewer than 350,000 distinct CDR3 sequences, almost 30% of which are singletons. The input for sequencing was cultured PBMCs, taken from culture after CMV antigen stimulation. All receptors come from a human donor in good health (CMV status not recorded). Some clones in this sample may be carry-over from other donors' samples.

The chain is built from TRBV6-2 or TRBV6-3 and TRBJ1-5; D is undetermined. This CDR3 is built from 12 residues. The V end lost 6 bases, the J end lost 4 bases, and 7 bases lay between the germline ends. Germline CDR1 and CDR2: MNHEY and SVGEGT. CDR3 loop: CASRRANQPQHF. The CDR3 nucleotides are TGTGCCAGCAGGAGGGCTAATCAGCCCCAGCATTTT.

This clonotype has just a few counts. This chain links TRBV7-9 with TRBJ2-3; 8 bases are a match to TRBD1. V lost 5 bases and J lost 4; bases outside the gene matches: 8. The germline V gene encodes CDR1 SEHNR and CDR2 FQNEAQ (reference sequence). The CDR3 runs 15 residues. CDR3 DNA sequence: TGTGCCAGCAGCACACGGGACAGGAGCGCAGATACGCAGTATTTT. Its translation: CASSTRDRSADTQYF.